This T cell receptor beta chain appears in the sequencing data of a study of control samples from healthy donors and cancer patients. The protocol was immunoSEQ multiplex PCR, while the TCRdb copy is restricted to in-frame clones and leaves out a portion. The table shows some 410,000 clones, with roughly 90% occurring only once. V lost 2 bases and J lost 2, with 3 bases in between. The CDR3 sequence is 11 residues long. CDR1 is DFQATT and CDR2 is SNEGSKA in the germline V gene (reference sequence). The TCR originated in a man aged 35-49 years with head and neck cancer. The rearrangement uses TRBV20-1 and TRBJ1-1; D gene unclear. The sample consisted of PBMCs. CDR3 in amino acids: CSARQNTEAFF. CDR3 in DNA: TGCAGTGCTAGACAAAACACTGAAGCTTTCTTT.